Listed below are T cell receptor beta chains from one sample, sequenced in a study of cytomegalovirus exposure and HLA in healthy donors. Data came from immunoSEQ multiplex PCR; TCRdb stores just in-frame clones and leaves some out. The data contain roughly 150,000 clones, roughly 84% of them singletons. The sample comprised PBMCs. These TCRs come from a woman younger than 35 in good health and CMV-seronegative. Both conserved end residues are part of each CDR3. Each record gives: J gene, V gene, clone size, CDR3 protein. Clone size is stated in some rows and not others, as once, few, many or a class when expanded.

j_gene: TRBJ1-5
v_gene: TRBV6-6
abundance: -
CDR3aa: CASCPYGGDQPQHF

j_gene: TRBJ1-6
v_gene: TRBV19
abundance: -
CDR3aa: CASSYGGAGSPLHF

j_gene: TRBJ1-5
v_gene: TRBV30
abundance: -
CDR3aa: CAWSVSGVNQPQHF

j_gene: TRBJ2-1
v_gene: TRBV29-1
abundance: -
CDR3aa: CSGESGGANEQFF

j_gene: TRBJ1-2
v_gene: TRBV4-1
abundance: -
CDR3aa: CASSQDPTGGFGYTF

j_gene: TRBJ2-7
v_gene: TRBV28
abundance: few
CDR3aa: CASSANYEQYF

j_gene: TRBJ2-5
v_gene: TRBV27
abundance: once
CDR3aa: CASSSLQGVRETQYF

j_gene: TRBJ1-2
v_gene: TRBV5-5
abundance: -
CDR3aa: CASSLIQGEGYGYTF

j_gene: TRBJ1-1
v_gene: TRBV13
abundance: -
CDR3aa: CASSPLGQGRIEAFF

j_gene: TRBJ1-2
v_gene: TRBV11-2
abundance: -
CDR3aa: CASSFRDRAKEGYTF

j_gene: -
v_gene: TRBV9
abundance: -
CDR3aa: CASSATGSTTPYEQYF

j_gene: TRBJ1-1
v_gene: TRBV5-1
abundance: -
CDR3aa: CASSVNRVTEAFF

j_gene: TRBJ1-5
v_gene: TRBV6-5
abundance: few
CDR3aa: CASMNLVNQPQHF

j_gene: TRBJ1-5
v_gene: TRBV5-1
abundance: few
CDR3aa: CASSLGQYSNQPQHF